This entry is about one T cell receptor (beta chain). Antigen unknown. Sequencing used immunoSEQ multiplex PCR; TCRdb keeps in-frame clones, though not all of them. The sample lists 150,000 to 200,000 clones; about 91% were seen once. This entry comes from a study of T cell responses to AZD1222 COVID-19 vaccine. Overall study findings and caveats: Clonal diversity may have been underestimated, and the donors were mostly white British, with more females than males.

After removal of 4 bases from V and 4 bases from J, the junction contained 4 bases not matched to a gene. The CDR3 is 14 residues long. Germline lookup yields CDR1 SGHRS and CDR2 YFSETQ. The specimen comprised peripheral blood, sampled on day 0 of MenACWY control vaccination. This TCR came from an adult in good health. J is TRBJ2-2 and V is TRBV5-1; 7 nucleotides align to TRBD2. CDR3 protein: CASSPTSSTGELFF. The CDR3 DNA is TGCGCCAGCAGCCCGACTAGCAGCACCGGGGAGCTGTTTTTT.